This TCR beta chain was observed in a study of OX40 agonist ivuxolimab in advanced cancers. Turning to the study itself: Patients received ivuxolimab, an agonistic anti-OX40 (CD134) antibody. The study's findings and limits: In CD8+ T cells, expanded clones were on average more numerous than in CD4+. Clonal expansion by week 6 occurred in CD4+ and CD8+ blood T cells (at 0.1 to 3.0 mg/kg).

A note on this clone: Its antigen is not known.

The table came from immunoSEQ multiplex PCR; TCRdb's copy has only in-frame clones and leaves some out. The data show tens of thousands of clones, approximately 81% seen once. The source was CD4+ or CD8+ T cells sorted from blood, collected in a trial of the OX40 agonist ivuxolimab. This clonotype was sampled from an adult with an advanced solid tumor such as melanoma, head and neck, liver or kidney cancer.

This CDR3 is CASSDDPDARTDTQYF. The DNA for the CDR3 is TGTGCCAGCAGCGACGACCCTGACGCACGCACAGATACGCAGTATTTT. This chain joins TRBV7-9 and TRBJ2-3; D is uncertain. The CDR3 has 16 amino acids. The germline V and J ends were trimmed by 5 bases and 1 base, with 16 bases remaining between them. Germline CDR1 and CDR2: SEHNR and FQNEAQ (reference sequence).